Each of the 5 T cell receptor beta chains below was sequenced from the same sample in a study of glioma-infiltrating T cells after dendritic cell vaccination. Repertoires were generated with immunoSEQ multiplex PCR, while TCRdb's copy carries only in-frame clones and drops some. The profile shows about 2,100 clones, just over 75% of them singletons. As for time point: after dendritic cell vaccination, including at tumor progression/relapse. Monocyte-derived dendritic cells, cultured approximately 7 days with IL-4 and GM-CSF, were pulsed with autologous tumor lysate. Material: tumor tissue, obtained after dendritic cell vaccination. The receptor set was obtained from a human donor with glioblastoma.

The CDR3 DNA is TGCGCCAGCAGCTTGGGGCCCCGGGTCCCGGGGGTTCATCGGGATACGCAGTATTTT. Translation gives CASSLGPRVPGVHRDTQYF. The rearrangement links TRBV5-1 to TRBJ2-3, with D possibly being TRBD2 (6 bases). This CDR3 has 19 residues. The germline V and J ends were trimmed by 0 bases and 6 bases, with 26 bases remaining between them. The V gene's germline CDR1 is SGHRS and CDR2 YFSETQ.

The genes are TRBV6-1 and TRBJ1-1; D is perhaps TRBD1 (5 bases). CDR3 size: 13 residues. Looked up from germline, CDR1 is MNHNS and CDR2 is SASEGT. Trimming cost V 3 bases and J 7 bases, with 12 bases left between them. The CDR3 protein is CASSDRARDEAFF. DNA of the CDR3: TGTGCCAGCAGTGACAGGGCAAGGGATGAAGCTTTCTTT.

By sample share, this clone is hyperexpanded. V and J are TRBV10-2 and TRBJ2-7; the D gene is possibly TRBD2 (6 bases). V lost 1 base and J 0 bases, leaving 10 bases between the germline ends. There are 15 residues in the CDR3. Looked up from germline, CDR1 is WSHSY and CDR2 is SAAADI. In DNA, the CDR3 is TGCGCCAGCAGTGAGTACGCGGGACCCTCCTACGAGCAGTACTTC. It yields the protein CASSEYAGPSYEQYF.

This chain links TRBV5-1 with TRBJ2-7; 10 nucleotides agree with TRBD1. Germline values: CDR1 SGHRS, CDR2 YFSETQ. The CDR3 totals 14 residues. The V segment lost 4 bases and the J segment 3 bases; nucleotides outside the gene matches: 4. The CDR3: CASSGGDRGYEQYF. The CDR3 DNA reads TGCGCCAGCAGCGGGGGGGACAGGGGCTACGAGCAGTACTTC.

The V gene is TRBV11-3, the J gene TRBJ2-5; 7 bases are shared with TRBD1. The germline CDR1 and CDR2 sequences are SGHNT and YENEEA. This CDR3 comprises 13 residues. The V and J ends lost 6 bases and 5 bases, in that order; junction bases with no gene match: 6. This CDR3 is CASSPGGSETQYF. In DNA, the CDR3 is TGTGCCAGCAGTCCAGGGGGTAGTGAGACCCAGTACTTC.